This T cell receptor beta chain was identified in a study of blood T cell repertoires in COVID-19. CDR1 SGHDT and CDR2 YYEEEE come from the germline V gene. This CDR3 spans 16 amino acids. The J segment lost 2 bases and the V segment lost 5 bases, leaving 8 bases of the junction unmatched. Original methodology: Cell counts per sample came from amplifying reference gene primers. Method: immunoSEQ multiplex PCR; TCRdb's copy keeps in-frame clones and lacks some. V, J and clone size reflect that table, while D and trimming were determined from the DNA. The sample shows more than 80,000 clones, around 86% of them seen only once.

The rearrangement joins TRBV5-6 to TRBJ1-1, with TRBD1 matching 11 bases. The sequence was collected from a man aged 40-50 years with acute or convalescent COVID-19. Source material: peripheral blood. The CDR3 reads CASRDRGLVRNTEAFF. The DNA for the CDR3 is TGTGCCAGCAGGGACAGGGGGCTCGTAAGAAACACTGAAGCTTTCTTT.